This T cell receptor (beta chain) was observed in a study of T cells after yellow fever vaccination (dated by TCRdb to about 2019). With regard to the full study: The SMART-Seq v4 Ultra Low Input RNA kit was used to prepare libraries from fractions with low cell numbers. The cohort comprised two healthy male donors, one aged 18 to 29 and one aged 30 to 39 years. To track T-cell clones before and after primary and booster YFV17D yellow fever vaccination, bulk TCR alpha and beta repertoires were sequenced longitudinally. Bulk PBMC replicates and cell subsets were isolated from blood drawn at multiple timepoints before and after both primary and secondary immunization. General findings and caveats noted by the study authors: Computational filtering was needed because FACS-sorted repertoires could contain abundant contaminating clonotypes from the bulk population. Most clones expanded after primary vaccination were re-detected after the booster (approximately 96% of CD4 and around 88% of CD8), suggesting broad memory maintenance. A small fraction of clonotypes showed up in both the CD4 and CD8 compartments, probably as a result of convergent recombination. The secondary T-cell response was weaker than the primary response but faster, peaking on day 5 instead of day 15. Only a couple of donors were included in the study, so the extent to which the findings can be generalized is limited.

V drops 6 bases and J drops 5 bases, leaving 13 bases in between. From a lookup of the germline V gene, CDR1 and CDR2 are MNHEY and SVGAGI. There are 13 amino acids in the CDR3, from cysteine to phenylalanine inclusive. Of all the DNA, just the CDR3 is kept, 39 bases in frame from base 1. This clonotype was found many times. Which antigen it targets is not known. The sample holds no much larger clone one base away, and base qualities are not on file. What this sample's treatment or condition label stands for: live attenuated yellow fever vaccine strain. A standard Ficoll-Paque protocol was used to isolate PBMCs from peripheral blood. CD4 and CD8 T-cell fractions were isolated with Dynabeads CD4 and CD8 positive selection kits. TriZol was used to extract RNA from bulk PBMCs, CD4 and CD8 fractions, and dextramer-positive and dextramer-negative fractions. TCR cDNA was synthesized by 5'RACE template switching, through which a universal primer site and unique molecular identifiers were introduced. cDNA synthesis was primed from both the TCR alpha and TCR beta constant segments. Two PCR steps were used to amplify libraries, with sample barcodes and sequencing adapters being added in the second step. Sequencing of libraries was done on Illumina HiSeq 2500 (2x100 bp) or NovaSeq (2x150 bp). The authors' analysis ran thus. MIGEC handled demultiplexing of reads and collapsing into UMI consensus sequences, while MiXCR performed V(D)J alignment. Vaccine-responding clonotypes were defined with edgeR using replicate PBMC samples, requiring FDR below 0.01 and a log2 fold change above 5 up to day 15. Each bulk clonotype was labeled CD4 or CD8 based on which sequenced repertoire, CD4 or CD8, contained the clonotype at higher abundance. TCRdb passed the public sequencing reads through fastp at Q25 and MiXCR, retaining productive beta sequences. Merged by CDR3 protein, the rows form single entries marked with the most common genes and DNA. TCRdb's processing, not the authors' own work, is the source of the V and J calls. In this sample the table shows over 150,000 distinct CDR3 sequences, approximately 6.2% of which occur a single time. Nearly 3% of the sample lies in the top ten.

The rearranged segments are TRBV6-5 and TRBJ1-2; the D gene is not confidently resolved. This specimen consisted of CD4+ T cells sorted from PBMCs, obtained on the day of the first yellow fever vaccination. The clonotype originates from a man younger than 35 who received the YFV17D yellow fever vaccine. The CDR3 reads as follows: CASSPGTVYGYTF. The bases are TGTGCCAGCAGCCCCGGCACCGTGTATGGCTACACCTTC.